A single sample is the source of the 21 T cell receptor beta chains below, sequenced in a study of T cells expressing NK-cell markers. TCRdb reanalyzed the 5' RACE reads and collapses them to one entry per CDR3 protein, without DNA. In total, the table holds approximately 150,000 distinct CDR3 sequences. Sequencing used blood T cells: a sorted CD56 or NKG2C T cell subset, CD4+ or CD8+ T cells, or bulk PBMC T cells (not recorded which). The receptors derive from a man in his late teens or twenties in good health.

V usage is TRBV20-1 and J usage is TRBJ1-2; TCRdb proposes TRBD1, but this gene call is untestable without DNA. The CDR3 has 15 amino acids. CDR1 is DFQATT and CDR2 is SNEGSKA in the germline V gene (reference sequence). CDR3 loop: CSARPGQGANYGYTF.

The chain has TRBV6-1 and TRBJ1-1. This CDR3 comprises 13 residues. CDR1 and CDR2 from the germline V gene are MNHNS and SASEGT. Here the CDR3 reads CASRGRSDTEAFF.

This chain joins TRBV9 and TRBJ1-6; TCRdb proposes TRBD1, but this gene call is untestable without DNA. Germline V gene data show CDR1 as SGDLS and CDR2 as YYNGEE. The CDR3 runs to 14 residues. The CDR3: CASSAGTGASPLHF.

This chain connects TRBV5-1 to TRBJ2-3; TCRdb picks TRBD1, but there is no DNA to check that call. The CDR3 consists of 16 residues. Per germline, CDR1 SGHRS and CDR2 YFSETQ. The CDR3 loop is CASSLSGTITTDTQYF.

This chain's CDR3 is CAISDYNPGGGGTEAFF. The genes are TRBV10-3 and TRBJ1-1. Germline V CDR1 and CDR2: ENHRY, SYGVKD. CDR3 length equals 17 residues.

The rearrangement uses TRBV6-5 and TRBJ1-1; TCRdb reports TRBD1, a call that lacks DNA to check it against. Looked up from germline, CDR1 is MNHEY and CDR2 is SVGAGI. The CDR3 has 16 amino acids. This chain's CDR3 is CASSYLPGGMGTEAFF.

The V call is TRBV29-1, the J call TRBJ2-7; checking the TCRdb D call of TRBD1 is not possible without DNA. From germline, CDR1 is SQVTM and CDR2 ANQGSEA. The CDR3 extends over 12 amino acids. The chain's CDR3 is CSVLEGAYEQYF.

This chain connects TRBV24-1 to TRBJ2-1. Germline V CDR1 and CDR2: KGHDR, SFDVKD. The CDR3 length is 13 residues. CDR3 sequence reads: CATSQYAYNEQFF.

This rearrangement joins TRBV27 to TRBJ2-2; TCRdb designates TRBD1, a call that cannot be tested without DNA. CDR1 MNHEY and CDR2 SMNVEV come from the germline V gene (reference sequence). The CDR3 loop spans 17 amino acids. The CDR3 sequence is CASSLSSRGAPNGELFF.

The chain is built from TRBV3-1 and TRBJ1-2; checking the TCRdb D call of TRBD1 is not possible without DNA. The CDR3 is made up of 19 amino acids. Looked up from germline, CDR1 is LGHDT and CDR2 is YNNKEL (reference sequence). CDR3 region: CASSQDQSLGGAHSDGYTF.

V is TRBV29-1 and J is TRBJ2-5; TCRdb calls TRBD2, which cannot be checked without DNA. This CDR3 has 15 amino acids. CDR1 is SQVTM and CDR2 is ANQGSEA in the germline V gene. CDR3 amino acids: CSVVLAGGPRETQYF.

The V and J genes are TRBV7-6 and TRBJ2-7; no DNA is available, so the TRBD1 call from TCRdb remains unchecked. CDR1 SGHVS and CDR2 FNYEAQ come from the germline V gene. This CDR3 has 14 residues. CDR3 protein: CASSTAQGYYEQYF.

The chain is built from TRBV19 and TRBJ2-1; absent DNA, TCRdb's TRBD1 call cannot be checked. This CDR3 comprises 17 residues. CDR1 is LNHDA, CDR2 SQIVND, per germline (reference sequence). The CDR3: CASSINPGQGTENEQFF.

The V call is TRBV6-5, the J call TRBJ1-2; TCRdb returns TRBD1, unconfirmable since there is no DNA. CDR1 is MNHEY, CDR2 SVGAGI, per germline. The CDR3 runs to 14 residues. The CDR3 reads CASSYSQGNYGYTF.

The chain is built from TRBV5-1 and TRBJ2-4. Germline V CDR1 and CDR2: SGHRS, YFSETQ. This CDR3 spans 16 amino acids. CDR3 loop: CASSLVQIVAKNIQYF.

V gene TRBV29-1 combines with J gene TRBJ2-1; with no DNA, the TCRdb D assignment of TRBD1 cannot be verified. The V gene's germline CDR1 is SQVTM and CDR2 ANQGSEA. CDR3 length equals 15 residues. CDR3 sequence reads: CSIIMGQGLFNEQFF.

CDR3 sequence reads: CSARDGVSTDTQYF. The rearrangement uses TRBV20-1 and TRBJ2-3. CDR3 size: 14 residues. Germline loops: CDR1 DFQATT, CDR2 SNEGSKA (reference sequence).

This chain uses TRBV20-1 with TRBJ1-1. From germline, CDR1 is DFQATT and CDR2 SNEGSKA (reference sequence). CDR3 length equals 12 residues. CDR3 loop: CSARSSNTEAFF.

The chain carries TRBV5-6 and TRBJ2-5; TCRdb names TRBD2, which stays unverified in the absence of DNA. The CDR3 loop spans 15 amino acids. From germline, CDR1 is SGHDT and CDR2 YYEEEE. Here the CDR3 reads CASSLPGRPQETQYF.

The chain employs TRBV30 and TRBJ2-3; TCRdb gives TRBD1 as the D gene, but with no DNA this cannot be confirmed. The CDR3 runs 15 residues. Germline CDR1 reads GTSNPN; CDR2 reads SVGIG (reference sequence). Here the CDR3 reads CAWSVGGATTDTQYF.

The chain combines TRBV30 with TRBJ2-1. The CDR3 contains 13 residues. CDR1 GTSNPN and CDR2 SVGIG come from the germline V gene (reference sequence). The CDR3 sequence: CAWNVIAYNEQFF.